This T cell receptor (beta chain) derives from a study of cytomegalovirus exposure and HLA in healthy donors. Whole-study results and caveats: Using the classifier, cytomegalovirus status was reportedly diagnosed with high specificity and sensitivity. HLA alleles were associated with some 16,000 TCR beta sequences in a later analysis at 0.05 false discovery rate. A later analysis linked a missense variant in DCLRE1C to the trimming of TCR beta V and J genes.

CDR3 length: 17 amino acids. Trimming removed 4 bases at V and 1 base at J, with 17 bases between. From germline, CDR1 is KGHSH and CDR2 LQKENI. Healthy individuals who donated bone marrow served as the donors. PCR employed 60 Vbeta and 13 Jbeta primers. Method: immunoSEQ multiplex PCR; TCRdb's copy keeps in-frame clones and lacks some. The sample holds some 190,000 clones, approximately 70% seen once. Of note for this clone: Its target is not known.

The sequencing input was PBMCs. The clonotype was recovered from a woman in her thirties in good health and CMV-seropositive. This chain links TRBV18 with TRBJ1-5, with a tentative D call TRBD1 (6 bases). The DNA of the CDR3 is TGTGCCAGCTCACTAAACAGGGTACTAGAGAGCAATCAGCCCCAGCATTTT. Its translation is CASSLNRVLESNQPQHF.